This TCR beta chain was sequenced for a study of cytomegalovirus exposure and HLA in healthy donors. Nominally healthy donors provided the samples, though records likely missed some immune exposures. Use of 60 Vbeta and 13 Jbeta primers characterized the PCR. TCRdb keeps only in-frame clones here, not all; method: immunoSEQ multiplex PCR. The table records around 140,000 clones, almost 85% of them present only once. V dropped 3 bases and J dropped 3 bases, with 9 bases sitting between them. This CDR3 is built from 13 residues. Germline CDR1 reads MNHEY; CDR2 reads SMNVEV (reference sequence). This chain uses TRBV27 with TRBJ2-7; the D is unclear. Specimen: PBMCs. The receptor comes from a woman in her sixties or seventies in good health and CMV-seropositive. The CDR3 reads CASSFLSRYEQYF. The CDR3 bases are TGTGCCAGCAGTTTTCTGAGTCGCTACGAGCAGTACTTC.